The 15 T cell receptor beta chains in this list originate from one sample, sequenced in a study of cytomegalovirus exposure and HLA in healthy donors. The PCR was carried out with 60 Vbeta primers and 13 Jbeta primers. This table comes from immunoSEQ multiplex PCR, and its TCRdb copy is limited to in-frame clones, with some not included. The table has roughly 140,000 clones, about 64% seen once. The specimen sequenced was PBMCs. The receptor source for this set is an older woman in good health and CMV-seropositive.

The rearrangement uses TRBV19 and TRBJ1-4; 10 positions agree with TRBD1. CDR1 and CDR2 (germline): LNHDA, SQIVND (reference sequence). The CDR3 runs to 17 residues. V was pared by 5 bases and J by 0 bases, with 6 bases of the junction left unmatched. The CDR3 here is CASSAGTGDPTNEKLFF. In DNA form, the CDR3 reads TGTGCCAGTAGTGCCGGGACAGGGGACCCAACTAATGAAAAACTGTTTTTT. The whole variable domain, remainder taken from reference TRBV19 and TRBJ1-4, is DGGITQSPKYLFRKEGQNVTLSCEQNLNHDAMYWYRQDPGQGLRLIYYSQIVNDFQKGDIAEGYSVSREKKESFPLTVTSAQKNPTAFYLCASSAGTGDPTNEKLFFGSGTQLSVL.

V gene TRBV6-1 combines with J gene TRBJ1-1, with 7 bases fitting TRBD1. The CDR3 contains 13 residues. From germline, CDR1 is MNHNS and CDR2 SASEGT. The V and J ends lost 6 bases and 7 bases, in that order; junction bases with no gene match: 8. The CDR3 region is CASSKQGIGEAFF. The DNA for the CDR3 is TGTGCCAGCAGCAAACAGGGGATCGGTGAAGCTTTCTTT.

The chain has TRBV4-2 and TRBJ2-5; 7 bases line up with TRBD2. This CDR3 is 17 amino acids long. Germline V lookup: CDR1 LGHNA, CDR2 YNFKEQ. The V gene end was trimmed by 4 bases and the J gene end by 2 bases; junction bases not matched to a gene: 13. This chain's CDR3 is CASSRGGYSGSQETQYF. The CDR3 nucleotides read TGTGCCAGCAGCCGGGGGGGATATAGCGGTTCGCAAGAGACCCAGTACTTC.

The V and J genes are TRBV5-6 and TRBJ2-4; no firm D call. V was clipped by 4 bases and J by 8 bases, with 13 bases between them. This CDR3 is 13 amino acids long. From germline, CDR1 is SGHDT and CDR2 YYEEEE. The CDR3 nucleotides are TGTGCCAGCAGCAAAGGATTTCAGGACATTCAGTACTTC. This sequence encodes CASSKGFQDIQYF.

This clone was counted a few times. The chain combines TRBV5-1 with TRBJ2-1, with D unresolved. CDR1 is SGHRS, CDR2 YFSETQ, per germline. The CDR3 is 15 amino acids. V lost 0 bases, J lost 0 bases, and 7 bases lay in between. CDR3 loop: CASSLGTSSYNEQFF. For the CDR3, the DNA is TGCGCCAGCAGCTTGGGTACGAGCTCCTACAATGAGCAGTTCTTC.

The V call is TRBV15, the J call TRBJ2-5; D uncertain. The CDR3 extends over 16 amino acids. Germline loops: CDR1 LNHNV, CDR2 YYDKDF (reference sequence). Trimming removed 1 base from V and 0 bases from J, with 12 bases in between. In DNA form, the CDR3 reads TGTGCCACCAGCAGAGTTACTACTGGATACCAAGAGACCCAGTACTTC. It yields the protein CATSRVTTGYQETQYF.

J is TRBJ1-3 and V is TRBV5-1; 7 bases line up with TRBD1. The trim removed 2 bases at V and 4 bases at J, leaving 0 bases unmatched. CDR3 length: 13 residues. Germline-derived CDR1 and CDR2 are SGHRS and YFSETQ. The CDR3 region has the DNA TGCGCCAGCAGCTTACAGGGGGGAAACACCATATATTTT. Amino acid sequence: CASSLQGGNTIYF.

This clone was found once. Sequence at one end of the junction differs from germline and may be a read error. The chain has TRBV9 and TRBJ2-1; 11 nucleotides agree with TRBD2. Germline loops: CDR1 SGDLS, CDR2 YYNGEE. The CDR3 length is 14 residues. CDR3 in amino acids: CASTSQLAGDEQFF. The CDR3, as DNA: TGTGCCAGCACGTCGCAACTAGCGGGAGATGAACAGTTCTTC.

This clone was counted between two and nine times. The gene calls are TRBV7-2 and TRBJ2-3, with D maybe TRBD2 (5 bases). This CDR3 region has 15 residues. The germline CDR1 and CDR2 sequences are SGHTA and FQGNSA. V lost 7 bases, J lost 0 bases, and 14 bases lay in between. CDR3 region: CASKFESGSTDTQYF. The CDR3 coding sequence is TGTGCCAGCAAGTTTGAGTCGGGGAGCACAGATACGCAGTATTTT.

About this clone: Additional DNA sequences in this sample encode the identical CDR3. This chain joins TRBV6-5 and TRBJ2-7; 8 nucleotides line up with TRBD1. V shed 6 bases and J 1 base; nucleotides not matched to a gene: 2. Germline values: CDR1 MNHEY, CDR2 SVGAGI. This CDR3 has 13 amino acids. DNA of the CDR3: TGTGCCAGCAGAAACAGGGGGTCCTACGAGCAGTACTTC. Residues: CASRNRGSYEQYF.

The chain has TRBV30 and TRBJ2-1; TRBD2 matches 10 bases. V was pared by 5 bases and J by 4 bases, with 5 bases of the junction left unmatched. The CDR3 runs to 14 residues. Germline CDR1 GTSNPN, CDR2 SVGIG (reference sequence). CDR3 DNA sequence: TGTGCCTGGGCCGGGACTAGCGTTTACAATGAGCAGTTCTTC. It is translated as CAWAGTSVYNEQFF.

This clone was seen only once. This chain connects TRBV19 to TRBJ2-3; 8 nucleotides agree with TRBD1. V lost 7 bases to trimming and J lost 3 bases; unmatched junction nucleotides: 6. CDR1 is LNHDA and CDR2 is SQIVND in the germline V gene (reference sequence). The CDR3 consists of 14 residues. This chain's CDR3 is CASNDRGKTDTQYF. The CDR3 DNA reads TGTGCCAGTAATGACAGGGGAAAGACAGATACGCAGTATTTT.

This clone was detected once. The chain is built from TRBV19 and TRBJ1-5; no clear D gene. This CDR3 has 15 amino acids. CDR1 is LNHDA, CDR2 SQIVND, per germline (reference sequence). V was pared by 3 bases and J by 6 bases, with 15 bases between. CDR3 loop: CASSIPDGMIQPQHF. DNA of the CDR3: TGTGCCAGTAGTATTCCGGACGGGATGATTCAGCCCCAGCATTTT.

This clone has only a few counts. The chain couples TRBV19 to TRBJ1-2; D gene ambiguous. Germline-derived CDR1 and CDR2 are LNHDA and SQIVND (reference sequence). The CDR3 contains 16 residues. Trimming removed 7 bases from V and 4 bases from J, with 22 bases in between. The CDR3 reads CASNPETGGFGYGYTF. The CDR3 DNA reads TGTGCCAGTAACCCTGAGACGGGAGGCTTCGGCTATGGCTACACCTTC.

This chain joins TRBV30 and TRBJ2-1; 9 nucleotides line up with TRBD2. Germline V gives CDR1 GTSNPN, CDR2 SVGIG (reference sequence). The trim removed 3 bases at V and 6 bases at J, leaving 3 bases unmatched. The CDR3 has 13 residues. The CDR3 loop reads CAWSASGINEQFF. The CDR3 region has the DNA TGTGCCTGGAGCGCTAGCGGGATCAATGAGCAGTTCTTC.